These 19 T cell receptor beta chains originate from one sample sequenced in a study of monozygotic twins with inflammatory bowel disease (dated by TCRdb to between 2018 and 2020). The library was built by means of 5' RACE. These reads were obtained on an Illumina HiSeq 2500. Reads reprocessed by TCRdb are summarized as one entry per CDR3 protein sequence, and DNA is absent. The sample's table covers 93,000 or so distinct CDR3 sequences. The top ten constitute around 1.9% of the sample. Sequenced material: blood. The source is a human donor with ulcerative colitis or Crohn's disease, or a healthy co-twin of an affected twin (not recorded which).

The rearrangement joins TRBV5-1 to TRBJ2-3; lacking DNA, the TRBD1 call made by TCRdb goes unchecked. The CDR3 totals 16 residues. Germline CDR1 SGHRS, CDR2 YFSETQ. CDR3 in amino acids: CASSSPGTGSTDTQYF.

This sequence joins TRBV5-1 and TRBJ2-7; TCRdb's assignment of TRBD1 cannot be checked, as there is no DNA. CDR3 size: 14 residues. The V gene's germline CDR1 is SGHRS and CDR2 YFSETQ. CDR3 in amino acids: CASRTGGGPYEQYF.

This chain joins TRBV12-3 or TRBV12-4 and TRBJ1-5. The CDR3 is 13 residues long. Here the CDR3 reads CASKLLGNQPQHF.

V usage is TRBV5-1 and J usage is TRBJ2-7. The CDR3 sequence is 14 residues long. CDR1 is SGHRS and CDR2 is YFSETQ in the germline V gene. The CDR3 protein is CASSPAAAAYEQYF.

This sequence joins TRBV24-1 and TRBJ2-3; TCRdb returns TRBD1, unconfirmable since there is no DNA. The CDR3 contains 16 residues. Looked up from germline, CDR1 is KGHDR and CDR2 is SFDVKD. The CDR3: CATSDLSGVTVYTQYF.

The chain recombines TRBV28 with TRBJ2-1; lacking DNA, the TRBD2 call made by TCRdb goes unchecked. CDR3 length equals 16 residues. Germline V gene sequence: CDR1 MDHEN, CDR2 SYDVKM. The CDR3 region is CASNHLLSGRDNEQFF. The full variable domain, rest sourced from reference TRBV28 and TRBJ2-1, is DVKVTQSSRYLVKRTGEKVFLECVQDMDHENMFWYRQDPGLGLRLIYFSYDVKMKEKGDIPEGYSVSREKKERFSLILESASTNQTSMYLCASNHLLSGRDNEQFFGPGTRLTVL.

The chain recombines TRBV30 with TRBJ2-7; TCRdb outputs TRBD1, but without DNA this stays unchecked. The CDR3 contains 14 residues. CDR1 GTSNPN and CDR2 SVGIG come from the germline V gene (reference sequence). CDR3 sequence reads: CASSPGQGFDEQYF.

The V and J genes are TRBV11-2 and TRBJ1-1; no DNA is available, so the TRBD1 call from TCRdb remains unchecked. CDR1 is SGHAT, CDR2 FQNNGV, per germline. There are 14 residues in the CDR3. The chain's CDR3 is CASSLLRGSGEAFF.

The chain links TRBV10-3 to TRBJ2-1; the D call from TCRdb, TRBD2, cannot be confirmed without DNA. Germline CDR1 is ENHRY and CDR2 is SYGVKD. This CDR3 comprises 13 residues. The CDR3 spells CAISEREVNEQFF.

CDR3 loop: CASSSPGLAGVGKETQYF. This chain links TRBV11-2 with TRBJ2-5; without DNA, the TCRdb call of TRBD2 cannot be checked. Germline V gives CDR1 SGHAT, CDR2 FQNNGV. The CDR3 is 18 residues long.

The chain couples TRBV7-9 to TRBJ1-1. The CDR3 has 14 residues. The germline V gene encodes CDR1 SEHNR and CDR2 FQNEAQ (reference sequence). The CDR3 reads CASSPLGNYTEAFF.

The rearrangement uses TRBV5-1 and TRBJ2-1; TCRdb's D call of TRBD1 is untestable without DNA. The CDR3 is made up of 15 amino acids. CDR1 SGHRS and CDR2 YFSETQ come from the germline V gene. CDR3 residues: CASSTAGAMGNEQFF. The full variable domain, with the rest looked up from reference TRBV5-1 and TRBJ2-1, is KAGVTQTPRYLIKTRGQQVTLSCSPISGHRSVSWYQQTPGQGLQFLFEYFSETQRNKGNFPGRFSGRQFSNSRSEMNVSTLELGDSALYLCASSTAGAMGNEQFFGPGTRLTVL.

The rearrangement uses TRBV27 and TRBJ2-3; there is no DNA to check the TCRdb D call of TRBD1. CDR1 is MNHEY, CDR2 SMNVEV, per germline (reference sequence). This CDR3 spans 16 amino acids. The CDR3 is CASIRHRDSLKDTQYF.

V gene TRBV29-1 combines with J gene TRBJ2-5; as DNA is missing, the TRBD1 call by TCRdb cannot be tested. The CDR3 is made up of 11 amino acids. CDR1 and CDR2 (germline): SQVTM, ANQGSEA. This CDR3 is CSAWTVGTQYF.

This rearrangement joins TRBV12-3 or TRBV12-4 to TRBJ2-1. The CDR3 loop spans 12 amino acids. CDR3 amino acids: CASILRWTEQFF.

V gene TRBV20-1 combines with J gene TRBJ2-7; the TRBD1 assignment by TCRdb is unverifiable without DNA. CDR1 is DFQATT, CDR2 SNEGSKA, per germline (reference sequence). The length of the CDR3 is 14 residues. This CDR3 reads CSASGKRGSYEQYF.

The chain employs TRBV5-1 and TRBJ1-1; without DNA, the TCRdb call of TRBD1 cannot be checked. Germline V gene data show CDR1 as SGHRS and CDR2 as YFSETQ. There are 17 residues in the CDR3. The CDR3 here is CASRTGETSVGGTEAFF.

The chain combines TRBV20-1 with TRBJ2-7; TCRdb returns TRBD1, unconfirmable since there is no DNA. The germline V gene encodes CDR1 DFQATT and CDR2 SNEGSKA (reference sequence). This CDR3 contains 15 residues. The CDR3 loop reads CSAREPRTGGYEQYF.

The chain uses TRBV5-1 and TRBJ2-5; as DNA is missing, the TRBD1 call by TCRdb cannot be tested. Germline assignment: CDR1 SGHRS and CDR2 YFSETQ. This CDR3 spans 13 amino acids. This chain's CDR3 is CASSPAGTGTQYF.